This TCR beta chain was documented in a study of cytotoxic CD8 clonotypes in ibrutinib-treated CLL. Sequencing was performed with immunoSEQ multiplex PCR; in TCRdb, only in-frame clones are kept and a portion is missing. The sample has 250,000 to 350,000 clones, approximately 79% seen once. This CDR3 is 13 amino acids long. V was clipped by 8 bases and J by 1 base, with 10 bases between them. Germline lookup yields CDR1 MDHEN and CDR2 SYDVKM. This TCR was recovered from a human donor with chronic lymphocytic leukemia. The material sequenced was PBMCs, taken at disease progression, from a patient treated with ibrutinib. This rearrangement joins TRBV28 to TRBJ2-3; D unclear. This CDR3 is CASRGGGTDTQYF. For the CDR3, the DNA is TGTGCCAGCCGAGGCGGTGGCACAGATACGCAGTATTTT.